The 5 T cell receptor beta chains below come from one sample, sequenced in a study of blood T cell repertoires in COVID-19. Libraries were prepared by immunoSEQ multiplex PCR; TCRdb keeps only in-frame clonotypes and omits some of them. The sample has 75,000 to 80,000 clones; around 88% are singletons. Sequencing input: peripheral blood. The origin of the receptors is a human donor in a cohort sampled during active COVID-19.

The genes are TRBV19 and TRBJ1-5; possibly TRBD1 for D (5 bases). Per germline, CDR1 LNHDA and CDR2 SQIVND (reference sequence). The CDR3 contains 14 residues. V was shortened by 1 base and J by 4 bases, with 8 bases between the two germline ends. CDR3: CASSIGGWNQPQHF. The CDR3 DNA reads as TGTGCCAGTAGTATAGGGGGCTGGAATCAGCCCCAGCATTTT.

The rearrangement joins TRBV18 to TRBJ2-5, with TRBD2 identical over 10 bases. V was pared by 0 bases and J by 2 bases, with 3 bases of the junction left unmatched. This CDR3 spans 16 amino acids. Germline CDR1 KGHSH, CDR2 LQKENI. The CDR3 here is CASSPPSGGLQETQYF. In nucleotides, the CDR3 is TGTGCCAGCTCACCACCTAGCGGGGGGTTACAAGAGACCCAGTACTTC.

The rearrangement links TRBV21-1 to TRBJ1-1. TRBV21-1 is tagged as a pseudogene. The CDR3 runs to 14 residues. CDR3 residues: CASSRGILNTEAFF. DNA of the CDR3: TGTGCCAGCAGCAGAGGTATCCTGAACACTGAAGCTTTCTTT.

The chain combines TRBV7-6 with TRBJ1-1; tentative D call: TRBD1 (6 bases). The V gene's germline CDR1 is SGHVS and CDR2 FNYEAQ. V gave up 6 bases and J gave up 4 bases, with 15 bases separating them. CDR3 length: 14 residues. Written as DNA, the CDR3 is TGTGCCAGCAGAGCCAGGGGTGGGAGCACTGAAGCTTTCTTT. Amino acids: CASRARGGSTEAFF.

On this clone: One end of the junction does not line up with germline, which may come from a read error. The J gene is TRBJ2-5, the V gene TRBV7-7; 10 bases line up with TRBD2. This CDR3 has 15 residues. The germline gives CDR1 SSHAT, CDR2 FNYEAQ (reference sequence). This CDR3 is CASSPSGGAQETQYF. The CDR3 DNA reads TGTGCTAGCAGCCCAAGCGGGGGGGCCCAAGAGACCCAGTACTTC.